This is a list of T cell receptor beta chains from one sample in a study of CD8 T cells in Susac syndrome. TCRdb fed the immunoSEQ multiplex PCR reads into MiXCR, producing one record per CDR3 protein. The sample lists 150,000 to 200,000 distinct CDR3 sequences; approximately 94% were seen once. Material for sequencing was CD4+ T cells from PBMCs. The receptors stem from a human donor with Susac syndrome. Both conserved end residues are part of each CDR3. D genes are given only for firm matches. Rows give clone size only sometimes, using once, few, many, or a class for an expanded clone.

-	TRBV20-1	-	TRBJ1-2	TGCAGTGCTAGAGATGGCAGTCTCTATGGCTACACCTTC	CSARDGSLYGYTF
-	TRBV20-1	-	TRBJ2-7	TGCAGTGCTAGAATGAGGGCCGAGCAGTACTTC	CSARMRAEQYF
-	TRBV18	-	TRBJ1-5	TGTGCCAGCTCACCGGGCGGGCTGGTAGAGCCCCAGCATTTT	CASSPGGLVEPQHF
-	TRBV5-1	TRBD2	TRBJ2-3	TGCGCCAGCAGCTTGAAGCGGGGGACCACAGATACGCAGTATTTT	CASSLKRGTTDTQYF
-	TRBV12-3/TRBV12-4	-	TRBJ2-7	TGTGCCAGCAGTTTACAGGACAGCCACGAGCAGTACTTC	CASSLQDSHEQYF
-	TRBV6-4	-	TRBJ2-1	TGTGCCAGCAGTGACATAGATAATGAGCAGTTCTTC	CASSDIDNEQFF
-	TRBV7-2	-	TRBJ2-3	TGTGCCAGCAGCTTAGTAGCTGGCGGGGGCACAGATACGCAGTATTTT	CASSLVAGGGTDTQYF
few	TRBV3-1	-	TRBJ2-5	TGTGCCAGCAGCCCCTGGGAAGAGACCCAGTACTTC	CASSPWEETQYF
-	TRBV5-6	-	TRBJ2-6	TGTGCCAGCTATCTGAGCTCTGGGGCCAACGTCCTGACTTTC	CASYLSSGANVLTF
-	TRBV3-1	TRBD2	TRBJ2-2	TGTGCCAGCAGCCAACGGCGGGGGGGCCGAGCGAACACCGGGGAGCTGTTTTTT	CASSQRRGGRANTGELFF